This paragraph reports one TCR beta chain. What it recognizes is unknown. The entry originates in a study of post-analysis software for immune sequencing data. cDNA libraries for TCR beta contained unique molecular identifiers. Each CDR3 protein gets one entry after TCRdb re-called the PCR reads with MiXCR. The sample lists some 800,000 distinct CDR3 sequences; roughly 46% were seen once. General observations from the study: Five or six TRBV segments, TRBV5-6, TRBV5-1 and TRBV20-1 among them, were found more frequent in patients than controls. Samples prepared in the same batch strongly co-clustered by F measure.

The CDR3 has 13 residues. Germline CDR1 SNHLY, CDR2 FYNNEI. The TCR sequence derives from a girl aged 10 to 17 with multiple sclerosis. V gene TRBV2 combines with J gene TRBJ2-7; the D gene is possibly TRBD2 (6 bases). The J call may be mistaken, given a closer DNA end match to TRBJ2-5. The specimen was blood. The CDR3 nucleotides read TGTGCCAGCAGGTTCGGGAGCGCAGAGACCCAGTACTTC. It encodes CASRFGSAETQYF.